This T cell receptor beta chain is drawn from a study of blood T cell repertoires in COVID-19. Study information: From the United States, Italy and Spain came samples of acute and convalescent COVID-19.

Per the original data handling: Estimated nucleated cell counts came from reference gene primer amplification. Profiling relied on immunoSEQ multiplex PCR, and the TCRdb table lists in-frame clones only, not all of them. The DNA gave D and trimming, while V, J and clone size come from that table. The repertoire has fewer than 300,000 clones, roughly nine tenths of them found once; the top ten carry approximately 2%. Seattle's enrolled individuals joined amid active infection and were then monitored longitudinally. The germline CDR1 and CDR2 sequences are SEHNR and FQNEAQ (reference sequence). This CDR3 spans 15 amino acids. The V gene end was trimmed by 0 bases and the J gene end by 10 bases; junction bases not matched to a gene: 6.

The chain recombines TRBV7-9 with TRBJ2-1; TRBD2 matches 10 bases. This clonotype was obtained from a woman younger than 45 with COVID-19, enrolled during active disease. Material: peripheral blood. CDR3 nucleotide sequence: TGTGCCAGCAGCTTAGCCAGCGGGAGGGCCCGGGAGCAGTTCTTC. This codes for CASSLASGRAREQFF.